Listed below are T cell receptor beta chains from one sample, sequenced in a study of shared clonotypes between healthy human individuals. Assay used: immunoSEQ multiplex PCR; TCRdb lists only in-frame clones, some missing. Among nearly 1 million clones, roughly 72% were seen once, and the ten largest hold approximately 1.5%. Sequences were obtained from memory CD4+ T cells sorted from blood. The receptors come from a man aged 18 to 29 in good health. The CDR3 runs from the conserved cysteine through the conserved F or W. The order of the fields is J gene, V gene, clone size, D gene, CDR3 length, CDR3 protein, CDR3 DNA. The D gene is left open where the match is weak. Some rows mark clone size as missing; the rest say once, few, many or name a class of expanded clone.

J: TRBJ2-2; V: TRBV18; size: -; D: -; length: 16; CDR3: CASKPPQGSNTGELFF; DNA: TGTGCCAGCAAACCACCCCAGGGATCGAACACCGGGGAGCTGTTTTTT
J: TRBJ2-5; V: TRBV5-6; size: -; D: TRBD1; length: 14; CDR3: CASSWGTVKETQYF; DNA: TGTGCCAGCAGCTGGGGGACAGTAAAAGAGACCCAGTACTTC
J: TRBJ2-7; V: TRBV10-2; size: -; D: -; length: 13; CDR3: CASRKGQGYEQYF; DNA: TGCGCCAGCAGGAAGGGGCAGGGCTACGAGCAGTACTTC
J: TRBJ1-3; V: TRBV6-5; size: -; D: -; length: 14; CDR3: CASSGQSSGNTIYF; DNA: TGTGCCAGCAGCGGACAGTCCTCTGGAAACACCATATATTTT
J: TRBJ2-3; V: TRBV7-8; size: -; D: TRBD2; length: 18; CDR3: CASSLFRTSGTGTDTQYF; DNA: TGTGCCAGCAGCTTATTTAGGACTAGCGGGACGGGAACAGATACGCAGTATTTT
J: TRBJ2-1; V: TRBV7-9; size: -; D: -; length: 14; CDR3: CASSFQLLDNEQFF; DNA: TGTGCCAGCAGCTTCCAGCTCCTTGACAATGAGCAGTTCTTC
J: TRBJ2-5; V: TRBV10-1; size: -; D: TRBD2; length: 14; CDR3: CASSSGGVGETQYF; DNA: TGCGCCAGCAGTAGCGGGGGGGTGGGAGAGACCCAGTACTTC
J: TRBJ1-2; V: TRBV30; size: once; D: -; length: 13; CDR3: CAWPRGGTNGYTF; DNA: TGTGCCTGGCCCCGCGGAGGAACGAATGGCTACACCTTC
J: TRBJ2-3; V: TRBV2; size: -; D: -; length: 13; CDR3: CASSGARADTQYF; DNA: TGTGCCAGCAGTGGGGCCCGGGCAGATACGCAGTATTTT
J: TRBJ2-2; V: TRBV29-1; size: -; D: -; length: 14; CDR3: CSVPGTPNTGELFF; DNA: TGCAGCGTTCCCGGGACTCCAAACACCGGGGAGCTGTTTTTT
J: TRBJ2-7; V: TRBV6-6; size: -; D: TRBD1; length: 16; CDR3: CASSYHGQGAAYEQYF; DNA: TGTGCCAGCAGTTACCACGGACAGGGGGCTGCCTACGAGCAGTACTTC
J: TRBJ1-1; V: TRBV9; size: few; D: -; length: 13; CDR3: CASSPYKNTEAFF; DNA: TGTGCCAGCAGCCCTTACAAGAACACTGAAGCTTTCTTT
J: TRBJ2-3; V: TRBV7-9; size: -; D: -; length: 13; CDR3: CASSRGSTDTQYF; DNA: TGTGCCAGCAGCAGGGGCAGCACAGATACGCAGTATTTT